A single T cell receptor beta chain is shown here with its context. Its antigen is still unknown. The sample belongs to a study of shared clonotypes between healthy human individuals. General observations from the study: Clonotype sharing among donors, it was expected, would be affected by sequencing depth.

Profiled with immunoSEQ multiplex PCR; TCRdb holds only in-frame clones, not every one. Here the sample spans millions of clones, approximately 94% being singletons. The germline CDR1 and CDR2 sequences are MNHEY and SVGAGI. This CDR3 spans 15 amino acids. V lost 6 bases to trimming and J lost 0 bases, with 12 bases between them. Terminally differentiated effector memory CD45RA+ cells were excluded from the naive CD8 cells, which were CD45RO-negative and positively selected for CCR7. The receptor was isolated from a man between 18 and 29 years old in good health. Some clones in this sample may be carry-over from other donors' samples. Sequencing input: naive CD8+ T cells from PBMCs. The rearrangement links TRBV6-5 to TRBJ2-1; D may be TRBD1 or TRBD2 (5 bases each). The CDR3 region has the DNA TGTGCCAGCAGGGGGGACCTCAGCTCCTACAATGAGCAGTTCTTC. Translating it yields CASRGDLSSYNEQFF.